This paragraph reports one TCR beta chain. Its specific antigen is unknown. It has no much larger one-base neighbor in the sample; base qualities were not kept. According to the study, the label for this sample's time point signals: peripheral blood 6 weeks after treatment start. A total of 25 to 30 patients with locally advanced or metastatic urothelial carcinoma, treated at Memorial Sloan Kettering on a trial protocol, made up the cohort. Peripheral blood mononuclear cells were collected from each patient pretreatment and during treatment, giving between 1 and 8 total time points per patient. The Qiagen DNeasy Blood extraction kit was used to purify genomic DNA from total PBMCs and tumor samples. PBMCs were collected pretreatment and during treatment, and were isolated and stored as previously described. This sample is part of a study of PD-L1 blockade in urothelial cancer (dated by TCRdb to about 2017). In the study overall: Therapy was started around 2014 for all patients, and atezolizumab 1,200 mg was administered intravenously every 3 weeks. Blood samples were analyzed at 3 weeks after treatment start (second dose) and at 6 weeks after treatment start. In the same patients, whole exome sequencing and RNA sequencing of pretreatment tumors were performed in addition to TCR sequencing. About 85% of the roughly 29 patients were identified as males with urothelial cancer of bladder origin, and a prior smoking history was reported by 18 of 29 patients. Durable clinical benefit was defined as progression-free survival longer than 6 months, and TCR features were also tested against progression-free and overall survival. Nine patients reached durable clinical benefit, while fewer than 25 patients did not. Blood samples gave median yields of around 140,000 T cells and 65,000 to 85,000 unique TCRs, along with a median clonality of approximately 0.084. Approximately 30 patients had pretreatment blood TCR-seq, roughly 25 had at least one posttreatment blood collection, and roughly 25 had tumor TCR-seq. Patients had an ECOG performance status of 0 or 1 and had received between 0 and 3 prior chemotherapy regimens. Pretreatment tumor samples and matched peripheral blood, collected serially before and after atezolizumab treatment, underwent TCR sequencing. Somatic, immune and clinical correlates of response to PD-L1 blockade with atezolizumab in urothelial cancer were the focus of an exploratory multi-omic analysis. What the authors observed across the whole study: Improved progression-free and overall survival was found to be associated with pretreatment peripheral blood TCR clonality below the median. Patients with durable benefit showed greater expansion of tumor-associated TCR clones in peripheral blood 3 weeks after starting treatment (n ≈ 21, p = 0.022). Small sample size (n of about 29) and many exploratory analyses mean the results are intended to be hypothesis-generating.

Each PCR received spiked-in synthetic TCR analog templates so that absolute template abundance could be estimated from read counts. The immunoSEQ assay used bias-controlled V and J gene primers to amplify TCRbeta CDR3 regions from genomic DNA. Sequencing of rearranged TCRbeta segments was done at approximately 20X coverage. The paper's processing steps were these. Clustering was used to correct sequencing errors, and CDR3s were annotated against IMGT so that V, D and J genes could be assigned. Out-of-frame and stop-codon sequences were excluded, and only productive TCRbeta rearrangements were used in downstream analyses. Clonality was calculated as one minus the Shannon entropy normalized by the log of the number of unique productive sequences. Fisher's exact test with Benjamini-Hochberg correction, at a threshold of adjusted p below 0.01, was used to find clones that differed between time points or between blood and tumor. Imported from immuneACCESS, the table was reduced by TCRdb to in-frame sequences with V and J called. These copies leave out some clones; in studies compared against another copy, an unresolved V gene accounts for under half, and the cause of the remainder is not known. V and J calls plus clone size are reproduced from that table; the DNA served to infer D and trimming. This sample lists tens of thousands of clones; roughly 80% were detected once. Of the sample, 8.8% is held by the ten largest clones.

Taken from cysteine to phenylalanine, the CDR3 has 15 residues. CDR3 DNA only is kept here, 45 bases in frame from base 1. The germline V gene (reference sequence) sets CDR1 to MNHEY and CDR2 to SMNVEV. The V end loses 5 bases and the J end loses 3 bases, and a stretch of 17 bases separates them. Sequencing was performed on PBMCs, taken around atezolizumab (anti-PD-L1) treatment. This chain is built from TRBV27 and TRBJ2-7; tentative D gene TRBD1, with 5 bases matching. The receptor was derived from a man between 65 and 85 years old with urothelial cancer. The DNA sequence follows: TGTGCCAGCAGTCCCCAGGGAAGCTCGATCTACGAGCAGTACTTC. Protein translation: CASSPQGSSIYEQYF.